The 25 T cell receptor beta chains below come from one sample, sequenced in a study of T cell changes during pregnancy in multiple sclerosis. Produced via immunoSEQ multiplex PCR; TCRdb's table is partial and in-frame only. The sample includes about 62,000 clones, nearly 90% of them seen just once. This specimen consisted of peripheral blood, obtained in the first trimester of pregnancy. These TCRs come from a female donor with multiple sclerosis, enrolled in a pregnancy study.

The rearrangement uses TRBV6-6 and TRBJ1-5; D ambiguous. Trimming removed 5 bases from V and 5 bases from J, with 13 bases in between. CDR3 size: 14 residues. Germline CDR1 MNHNY, CDR2 SVGAGI (reference sequence). This CDR3 reads CASSHMGGYQPQHF. CDR3 coding DNA: TGTGCCAGCAGTCACATGGGAGGGTATCAGCCCCAGCATTTT.

The chain employs TRBV30 and TRBJ1-1, with 7 bases fitting TRBD1. This CDR3 spans 13 amino acids. CDR1 GTSNPN and CDR2 SVGIG come from the germline V gene (reference sequence). With V trimmed by 4 bases and J by 4 bases, 6 bases remained unmatched. CDR3 protein: CAWKTGWFTEAFF. In DNA form, the CDR3 reads TGTGCCTGGAAGACAGGGTGGTTCACTGAAGCTTTCTTT.

The chain couples TRBV12-5 to TRBJ2-1; D might be TRBD2 (5 bases). V was shortened by 3 bases and J by 4 bases, with 13 bases between the two germline ends. Germline V gene data show CDR1 as LGHNT and CDR2 as FRNRAP. The CDR3 has 15 amino acids. CDR3 residues: CASGLLANRYNEQFF. The DNA of the CDR3 is TGTGCTAGTGGTTTATTAGCGAACCGGTACAATGAGCAGTTCTTC. The full variable domain, completed using reference TRBV12-5 and TRBJ2-1, is DARVTQTPRHKVTEMGQEVTMRCQPILGHNTVFWYRQTMMQGLELLAYFRNRAPLDDSGMPKDRFSAEMPDATLATLKIQPSEPRDSAVYFCASGLLANRYNEQFFGPGTRLTVL.

The chain employs TRBV10-3 and TRBJ1-1; a possible D gene is TRBD1 (6 bases). The CDR3 runs to 16 residues. V was cut by 0 bases and J by 0 bases, with 11 bases left in between. The germline gives CDR1 ENHRY, CDR2 SYGVKD. Written as DNA, the CDR3 is TGTGCCATCAGTGAGTCCAGGACAGCGATGAACACTGAAGCTTTCTTT. This encodes CAISESRTAMNTEAFF.

The V and J genes are TRBV6-6 and TRBJ1-1; no reliable D call. The CDR3 runs 12 residues. Trimming removed 2 bases at V and 4 bases at J, with 5 bases between. CDR1 is MNHNY and CDR2 is SVGAGI in the germline V gene (reference sequence). DNA for the CDR3: TGTGCCAGCAGTTACGGCAGCACTGAAGCTTTCTTT. Its protein is CASSYGSTEAFF.

V and J are TRBV4-3 and TRBJ2-3; maybe TRBD1 (7 bases). V lost 0 bases and J 4 bases, leaving 11 bases between the germline ends. Germline CDR1 reads LGHNA; CDR2 reads YSLEER. The CDR3 consists of 15 residues. The CDR3 bases are TGCGCCAGCAGCCAAGAGGGCAGGGGGGCAGATACGCAGTATTTT. Amino acid sequence: CASSQEGRGADTQYF.

V gene TRBV4-1 combines with J gene TRBJ2-5; the D is unclear. Germline V gene lookup returns CDR1 MGHRA and CDR2 YSYEKL. V gave up 0 bases and J gave up 5 bases, with 13 bases separating them. The CDR3 is made up of 15 amino acids. CDR3: CASSQEAASLETQYF. CDR3 nucleotide sequence: TGCGCCAGCAGCCAAGAGGCGGCCAGCCTCGAGACCCAGTACTTC.

This chain's CDR3 is CASSLWAGTGLREQYF. DNA for the CDR3: TGTGCCAGCAGTTTATGGGCCGGGACAGGGCTGCGCGAGCAGTACTTC. The chain carries TRBV27 and TRBJ2-7, with 9 bases aligning to TRBD1. The germline CDR1 and CDR2 sequences are MNHEY and SMNVEV (reference sequence). The CDR3 spans 16 residues. The V and J ends lost 1 base and 6 bases, in that order; junction bases with no gene match: 10.

The chain is built from TRBV5-8 and TRBJ2-7; D remains unclear. This CDR3 contains 11 residues. Germline CDR1 and CDR2: SGHTS and YDEGEE. Trimming cost V 2 bases and J 9 bases, with 9 bases left between them. CDR3 protein: CASSLTRRQYF. CDR3 in DNA: TGTGCCAGCAGCTTAACACGTCGGCAGTACTTC.

The V call is TRBV11-2, the J call TRBJ1-2, with TRBD1 identical over 7 bases. Germline loops: CDR1 SGHAT, CDR2 FQNNGV. The J segment lost 4 bases and the V segment lost 5 bases, leaving 7 bases of the junction unmatched. The CDR3 loop spans 14 amino acids. The CDR3 nucleotides read TGTGCCAGCAGCCCCGGGACAGAATTCTATGGCTACACCTTC. Its translation: CASSPGTEFYGYTF.

V usage is TRBV7-5 and J usage is TRBJ1-4. TRBV7-5 is a pseudogene. This CDR3 comprises 14 residues. CDR3 in amino acids: CVRSLRGVGEKLFF. The CDR3 nucleotides are TGTGTCAGAAGCTTACGGGGGGTTGGTGAGAAACTGTTTTTT.

CDR3 region: CASSRGQGANEQYF. As DNA, the CDR3 is TGTGCCAGCTCACGGGGACAGGGGGCTAACGAGCAGTACTTC. The chain couples TRBV18 to TRBJ2-7, with 12 bases matching TRBD1. V was clipped by 4 bases and J by 5 bases; unmatched bases: 3. Germline V gene data show CDR1 as KGHSH and CDR2 as LQKENI. The CDR3 loop spans 14 amino acids.

This clone was counted a single time. The chain recombines TRBV5-1 with TRBJ1-1; 9 bases fit TRBD1. The CDR3 totals 14 residues. Per the germline V gene, CDR1 is SGHRS and CDR2 is YFSETQ. J gave up 4 bases and V 3 bases, and 4 bases lay outside the gene matches. DNA for the CDR3: TGCGCCAGCAGCTCAGGACAGGGGAGCACTGAAGCTTTCTTT. Translation gives CASSSGQGSTEAFF. The whole variable domain, filled in from reference TRBV5-1 and TRBJ1-1, reads KAGVTQTPRYLIKTRGQQVTLSCSPISGHRSVSWYQQTPGQGLQFLFEYFSETQRNKGNFPGRFSGRQFSNSRSEMNVSTLELGDSALYLCASSSGQGSTEAFFGQGTRLTVV.

This chain links TRBV6-1 with TRBJ2-7, with TRBD1 matching 7 bases. The CDR3 is made up of 16 amino acids. From germline, CDR1 is MNHNS and CDR2 SASEGT. Losses at the gene ends were 4 bases for V and 3 bases for J; bases not matched to a gene: 12. CDR3 coding DNA: TGTGCCAGCAGTGGCCTTTACCCGGGACAGAACTACGAGCAGTACTTC. Its protein is CASSGLYPGQNYEQYF.

CDR3 DNA sequence: TGTGCCAGTAGTCCACGGCGGGACAGGGGGCACGTTAACTATGGCTACACCTTC. This gives the protein CASSPRRDRGHVNYGYTF. The V and J genes are TRBV19 and TRBJ1-2; TRBD1 aligns across 12 bases. This CDR3 has 18 amino acids. The germline V gene encodes CDR1 LNHDA and CDR2 SQIVND (reference sequence). With 5 bases clipped from V and 1 base from J, the junction kept 11 bases outside the gene matches.

The chain has TRBV10-1 and TRBJ1-1, with D maybe TRBD1 (6 bases). Germline V gene sequence: CDR1 WNHNN, CDR2 SYGVQD (reference sequence). The CDR3 extends over 16 amino acids. V was pared by 8 bases and J by 1 base, with 20 bases between. CDR3 sequence: CASSTRRGARNTEAFF. CDR3 DNA sequence: TGCGCCAGCTCCACAAGACGGGGGGCAAGGAACACTGAAGCTTTCTTT.

V usage is TRBV6-5 and J usage is TRBJ2-7; D ambiguous. Trimming stripped 0 bases from V and 2 bases from J, with 11 bases between. From germline, CDR1 is MNHEY and CDR2 SVGAGI. This CDR3 region has 15 residues. In DNA, the CDR3 is TGTGCCAGCAGTTACTCGATACTGAGCCCCTACGAGCAGTACTTC. This encodes CASSYSILSPYEQYF.

The chain uses TRBV4-3 and TRBJ1-1; no clear D gene. The CDR3 has 14 amino acids. CDR1 is LGHNA, CDR2 YSLEER, per germline. The germline V and J ends were trimmed by 1 base and 6 bases, with 12 bases remaining between them. The CDR3 sequence is CASSQGLSVPEAFF. CDR3 coding DNA: TGCGCCAGCAGCCAAGGCTTATCGGTACCTGAAGCTTTCTTT.

The CDR3 bases are TGTGCCAGCAGCCACCCATGGACAGGGGAAAGCGAGCAGTACTTC. Protein sequence: CASSHPWTGESEQYF. The V and J genes are TRBV14 and TRBJ2-7; 9 bases map to TRBD1. The CDR3 contains 15 residues. The V segment lost 3 bases and the J segment 6 bases; nucleotides outside the gene matches: 9. From germline, CDR1 is SGHDN and CDR2 FVKESK.

This clone was seen once. This rearrangement joins TRBV11-3 to TRBJ2-7, with 10 bases fitting TRBD2. The CDR3 covers 14 residues. CDR1 and CDR2 (germline): SGHNT, YENEEA. V dropped 2 bases and J dropped 6; count of bases not matched to a gene: 4. The CDR3 is CASSLLAGVTEQYF. Here the CDR3 DNA reads TGTGCCAGCAGCTTACTAGCGGGAGTCACCGAGCAGTACTTC.

This clone was recorded once. The chain recombines TRBV5-1 with TRBJ2-1, with D possibly TRBD1 on 6 matching bases. The CDR3 runs to 15 residues. The V end was cut by 2 bases, the J end by 6 bases, with 15 bases between. The germline V gene encodes CDR1 SGHRS and CDR2 YFSETQ. The DNA for the CDR3 is TGCGCCAGCAGCTTTAACAGGGTTTTCGCCAATGAGCAGTTCTTC. Protein product: CASSFNRVFANEQFF.

This clone turned up a few times. The genes are TRBV6-6 and TRBJ1-5; no reliable D call. CDR3 length equals 14 residues. Per the germline V gene, CDR1 is MNHNY and CDR2 is SVGAGI (reference sequence). Trimming removed 7 bases at V and 4 bases at J, with 14 bases between. The CDR3 loop is CASTRLDTNQPQHF. For the CDR3, the DNA is TGTGCCAGCACCCGCTTAGACACGAATCAGCCCCAGCATTTT.

This chain uses TRBV6-1 with TRBJ1-6; possible D gene TRBD1, 5 bases. The CDR3 is 13 amino acids. Trimming pared 5 bases from V and 13 bases from J, leaving 15 bases between. Looked up from germline, CDR1 is MNHNS and CDR2 is SASEGT. Written as DNA, the CDR3 is TGTGCCAGCAGTCAAAGGGCAAGGGGTCCCCTCCACTTT. It yields the protein CASSQRARGPLHF.

This chain links TRBV9 with TRBJ2-1; 8 nucleotides line up with TRBD2. Germline lookup yields CDR1 SGDLS and CDR2 YYNGEE. There are 18 residues in the CDR3. V was clipped by 2 bases and J by 9 bases; unmatched bases: 19. CDR3 DNA: TGTGCCAGCAGCGTGACCCTAGGAGCGGGAGTCACCCCGGGTGAGCAGTTCTTC. As protein: CASSVTLGAGVTPGEQFF. Together with reference TRBV9 and TRBJ2-1, the CDR3 gives the full variable domain: DSGVTQTPKHLITATGQRVTLRCSPRSGDLSVYWYQQSLDQGLQFLIQYYNGEERAKGNILERFSAQQFPDLHSELNLSSLELGDSALYFCASSVTLGAGVTPGEQFFGPGTRLTVL.

This chain connects TRBV19 to TRBJ1-1, with 7 bases fitting TRBD1. V trimming: 8 bases; J trimming: 5 bases; junction bases outside the gene matches: 14. Per the germline V gene, CDR1 is LNHDA and CDR2 is SQIVND (reference sequence). The CDR3 length is 15 residues. CDR3 region: CASVDRADFRTEAFF. CDR3 coding DNA: TGTGCCAGTGTAGACAGGGCAGATTTTCGGACTGAAGCTTTCTTT.